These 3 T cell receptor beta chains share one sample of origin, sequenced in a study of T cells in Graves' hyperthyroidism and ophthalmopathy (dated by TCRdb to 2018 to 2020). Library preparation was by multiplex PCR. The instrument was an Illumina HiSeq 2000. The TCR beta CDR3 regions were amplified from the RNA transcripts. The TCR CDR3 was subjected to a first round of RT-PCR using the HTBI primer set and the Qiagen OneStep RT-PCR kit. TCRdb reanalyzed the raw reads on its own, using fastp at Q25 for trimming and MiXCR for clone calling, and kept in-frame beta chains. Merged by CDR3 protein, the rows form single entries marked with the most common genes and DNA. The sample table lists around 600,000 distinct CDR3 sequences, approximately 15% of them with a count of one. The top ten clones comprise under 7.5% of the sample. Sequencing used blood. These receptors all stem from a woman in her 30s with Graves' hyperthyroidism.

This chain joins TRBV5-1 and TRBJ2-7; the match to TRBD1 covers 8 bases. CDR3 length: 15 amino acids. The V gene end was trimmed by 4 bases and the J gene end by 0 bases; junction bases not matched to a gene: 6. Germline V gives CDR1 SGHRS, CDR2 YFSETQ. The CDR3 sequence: CASSPTGENSYEQYF. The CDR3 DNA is TGCGCCAGCAGCCCGACAGGGGAGAACTCCTACGAGCAGTACTTC.

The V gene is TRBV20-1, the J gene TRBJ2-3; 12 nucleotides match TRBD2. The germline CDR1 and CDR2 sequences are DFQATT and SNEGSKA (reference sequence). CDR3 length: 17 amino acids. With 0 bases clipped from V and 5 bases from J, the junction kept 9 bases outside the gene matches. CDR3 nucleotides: TGCAGTGCTAGAGACCGGACTAGCGGGATGAATGGAGATACGCAGTATTTT. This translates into CSARDRTSGMNGDTQYF.

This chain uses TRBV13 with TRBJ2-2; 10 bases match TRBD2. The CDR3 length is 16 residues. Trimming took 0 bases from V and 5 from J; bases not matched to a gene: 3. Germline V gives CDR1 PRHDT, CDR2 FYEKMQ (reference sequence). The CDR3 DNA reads TGTGCCAGCAGCTTAGGAGCGGGAGGGCCGACCGGGGAGCTGTTTTTT. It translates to CASSLGAGGPTGELFF.